This T cell receptor beta chain came from a study of CD4 and CD8 cells across lung adenocarcinoma regions. TCRdb re-derived calls from the PCR reads in MiXCR, one entry per CDR3 protein. This table holds about 27,000 distinct CDR3 sequences, more than 40% found once. There are a few counts of this clonotype. The CDR3 is made up of 11 amino acids. Trimming took off 6 bases at V and 11 bases at J, with 13 bases between the two ends. In germline, CDR1 is MNHNS, CDR2 SASEGT. The TCR originated in a male donor with lung adenocarcinoma. The CD4 and CD8 labels of this study may be unreliable. This sequence joins TRBV6-1 and TRBJ2-5; D tentatively reads TRBD1 or TRBD2 (5 bases each). Material for sequencing was CD8+ T cells from the center of a lung tumor. CDR3 DNA sequence: TGTGCCAGCAGCAGGGTTGGGGAGCAGTACTTC. The encoded protein is CASSRVGEQYF.